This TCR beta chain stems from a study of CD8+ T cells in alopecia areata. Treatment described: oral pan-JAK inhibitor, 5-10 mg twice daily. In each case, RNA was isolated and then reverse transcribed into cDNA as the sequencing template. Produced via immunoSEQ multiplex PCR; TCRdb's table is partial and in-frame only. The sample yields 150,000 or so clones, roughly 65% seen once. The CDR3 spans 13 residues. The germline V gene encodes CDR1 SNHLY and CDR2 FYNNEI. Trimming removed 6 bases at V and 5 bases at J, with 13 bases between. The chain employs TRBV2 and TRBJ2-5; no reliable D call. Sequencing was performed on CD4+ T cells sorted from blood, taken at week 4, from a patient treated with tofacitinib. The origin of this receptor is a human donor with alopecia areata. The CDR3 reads CASRYLGRETQYF. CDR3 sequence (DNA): TGTGCCAGCAGATACCTGGGAAGGGAGACCCAGTACTTC. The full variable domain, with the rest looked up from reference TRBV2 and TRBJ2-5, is EPEVTQTPSHQVTQMGQEVILRCVPISNHLYFYWYRQILGQKVEFLVSFYNNEISEKSEIFDDQFSVERPDGSNFTLKIRSTKLEDSAMYFCASRYLGRETQYFGPGTRLLVL.